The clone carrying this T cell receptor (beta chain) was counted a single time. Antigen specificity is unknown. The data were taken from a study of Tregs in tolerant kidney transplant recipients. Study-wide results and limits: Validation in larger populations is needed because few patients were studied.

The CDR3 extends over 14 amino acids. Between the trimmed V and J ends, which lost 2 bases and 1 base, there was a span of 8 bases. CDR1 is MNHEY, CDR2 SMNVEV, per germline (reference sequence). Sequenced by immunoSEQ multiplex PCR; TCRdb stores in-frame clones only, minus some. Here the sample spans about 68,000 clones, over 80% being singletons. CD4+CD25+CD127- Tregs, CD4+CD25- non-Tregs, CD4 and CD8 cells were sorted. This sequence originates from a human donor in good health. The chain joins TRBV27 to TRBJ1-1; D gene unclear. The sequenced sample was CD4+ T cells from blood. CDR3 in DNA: TGTGCCAGCAGTTTACGACGGGAGAACACTGAAGCTTTCTTT. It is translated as CASSLRRENTEAFF.